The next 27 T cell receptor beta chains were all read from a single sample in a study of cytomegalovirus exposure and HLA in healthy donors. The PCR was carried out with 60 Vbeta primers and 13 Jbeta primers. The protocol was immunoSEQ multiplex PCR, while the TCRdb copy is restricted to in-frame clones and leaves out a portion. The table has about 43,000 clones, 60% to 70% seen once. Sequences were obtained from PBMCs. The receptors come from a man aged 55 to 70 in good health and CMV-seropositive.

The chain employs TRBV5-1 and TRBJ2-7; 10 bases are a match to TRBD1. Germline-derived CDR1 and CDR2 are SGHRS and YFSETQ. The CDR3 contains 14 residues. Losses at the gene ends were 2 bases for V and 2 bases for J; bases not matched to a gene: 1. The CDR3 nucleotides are TGCGCCAGCAGCTTAGGGACAGGGGCCTACGAGCAGTACTTC. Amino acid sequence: CASSLGTGAYEQYF. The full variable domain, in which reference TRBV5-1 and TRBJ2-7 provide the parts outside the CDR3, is KAGVTQTPRYLIKTRGQQVTLSCSPISGHRSVSWYQQTPGQGLQFLFEYFSETQRNKGNFPGRFSGRQFSNSRSEMNVSTLELGDSALYLCASSLGTGAYEQYFGPGTRLTVT.

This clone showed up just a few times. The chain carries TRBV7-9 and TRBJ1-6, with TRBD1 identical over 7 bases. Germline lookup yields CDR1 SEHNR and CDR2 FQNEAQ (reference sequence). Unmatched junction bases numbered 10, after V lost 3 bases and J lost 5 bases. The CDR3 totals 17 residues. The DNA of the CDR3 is TGTGCCAGCAGCTTTTCGCCTGGGACAGCGAATAATTCACCCCTCCACTTT. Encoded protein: CASSFSPGTANNSPLHF.

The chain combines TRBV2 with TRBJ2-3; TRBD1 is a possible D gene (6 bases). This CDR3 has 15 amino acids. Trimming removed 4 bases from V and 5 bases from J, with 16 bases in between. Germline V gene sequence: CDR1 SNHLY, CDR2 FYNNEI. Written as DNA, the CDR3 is TGTGCCAGCAGTGTAACAGGGATGAGGGGAGATACGCAGTATTTT. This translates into CASSVTGMRGDTQYF.

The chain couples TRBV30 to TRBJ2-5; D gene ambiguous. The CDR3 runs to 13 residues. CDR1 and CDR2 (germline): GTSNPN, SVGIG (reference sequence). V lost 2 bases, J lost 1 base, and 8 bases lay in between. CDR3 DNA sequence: TGTGCCTGGAGTATGCGGTTCCAAGAGACCCAGTACTTC. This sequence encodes CAWSMRFQETQYF. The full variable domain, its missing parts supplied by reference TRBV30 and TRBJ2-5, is SQTIHQWPATLVQPVGSPLSLECTVEGTSNPNLYWYRQAAGRGLQLLFYSVGIGQISSEVPQNLSASRPQDRQFILSSKKLLLSDSGFYLCAWSMRFQETQYFGPGTRLLVL.

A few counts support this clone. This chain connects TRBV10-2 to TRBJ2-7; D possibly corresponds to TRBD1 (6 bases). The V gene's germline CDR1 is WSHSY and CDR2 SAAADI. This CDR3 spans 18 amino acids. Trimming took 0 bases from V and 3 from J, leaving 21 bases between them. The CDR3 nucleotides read TGCGCCAGCAGTGAGTCGATGGGGGCGACAGTAGCTAACTACGAGCAGTACTTC. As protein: CASSESMGATVANYEQYF.

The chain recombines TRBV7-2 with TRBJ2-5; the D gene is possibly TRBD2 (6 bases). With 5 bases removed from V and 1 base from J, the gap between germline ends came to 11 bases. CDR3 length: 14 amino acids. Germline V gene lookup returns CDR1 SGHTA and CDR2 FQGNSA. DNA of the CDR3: TGTGCCAGCAGCCCTCGGACTACCCAAGAGACCCAGTACTTC. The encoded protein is CASSPRTTQETQYF.

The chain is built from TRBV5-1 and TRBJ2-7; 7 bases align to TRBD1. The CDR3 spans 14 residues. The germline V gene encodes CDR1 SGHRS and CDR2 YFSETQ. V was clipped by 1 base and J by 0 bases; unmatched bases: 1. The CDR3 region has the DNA TGCGCCAGCAGCTTGAGACAGGGCTCCTACGAGCAGTACTTC. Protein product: CASSLRQGSYEQYF.

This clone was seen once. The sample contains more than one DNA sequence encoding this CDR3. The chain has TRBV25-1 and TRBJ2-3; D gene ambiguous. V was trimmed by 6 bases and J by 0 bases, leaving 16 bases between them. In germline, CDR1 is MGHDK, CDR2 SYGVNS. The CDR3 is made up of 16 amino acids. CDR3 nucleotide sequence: TGTGCCAGCAGATCGCTAGATCCCTATAGCACAGATACGCAGTATTTT. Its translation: CASRSLDPYSTDTQYF.

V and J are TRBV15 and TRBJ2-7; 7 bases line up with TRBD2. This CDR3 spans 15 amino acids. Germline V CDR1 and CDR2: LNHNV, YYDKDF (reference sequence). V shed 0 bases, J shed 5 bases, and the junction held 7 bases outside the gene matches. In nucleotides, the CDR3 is TGTGCCACCAGCAGAGATCCGGGGGGAGAAAACGAGCAGTACTTC. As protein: CATSRDPGGENEQYF.

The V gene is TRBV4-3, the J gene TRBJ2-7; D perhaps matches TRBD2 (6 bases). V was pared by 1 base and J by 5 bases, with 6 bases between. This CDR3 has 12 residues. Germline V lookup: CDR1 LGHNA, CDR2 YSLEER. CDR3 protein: CASSQGGDEQYF. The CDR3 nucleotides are TGCGCCAGCAGCCAAGGGGGGGACGAGCAGTACTTC.

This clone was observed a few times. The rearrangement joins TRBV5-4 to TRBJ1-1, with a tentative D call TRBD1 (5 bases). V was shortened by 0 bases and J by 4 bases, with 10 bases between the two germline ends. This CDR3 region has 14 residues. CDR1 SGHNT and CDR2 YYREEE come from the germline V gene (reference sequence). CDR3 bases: TGTGCCAGCAGCTTGGACAGGATAATCACTGAAGCTTTCTTT. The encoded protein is CASSLDRIITEAFF.

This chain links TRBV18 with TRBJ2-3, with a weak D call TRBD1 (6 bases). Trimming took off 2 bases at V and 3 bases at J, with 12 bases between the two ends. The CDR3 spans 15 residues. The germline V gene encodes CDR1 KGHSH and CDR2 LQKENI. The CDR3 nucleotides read TGTGCCAGCTCACCAGAGACAGGCCTAACAGATACGCAGTATTTT. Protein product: CASSPETGLTDTQYF.

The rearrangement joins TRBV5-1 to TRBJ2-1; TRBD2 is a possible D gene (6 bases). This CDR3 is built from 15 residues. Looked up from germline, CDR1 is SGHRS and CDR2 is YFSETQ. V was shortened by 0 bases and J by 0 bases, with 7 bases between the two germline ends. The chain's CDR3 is CASSLAGVSYNEQFF. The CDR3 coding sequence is TGCGCCAGCAGCTTGGCGGGAGTCTCCTACAATGAGCAGTTCTTC.

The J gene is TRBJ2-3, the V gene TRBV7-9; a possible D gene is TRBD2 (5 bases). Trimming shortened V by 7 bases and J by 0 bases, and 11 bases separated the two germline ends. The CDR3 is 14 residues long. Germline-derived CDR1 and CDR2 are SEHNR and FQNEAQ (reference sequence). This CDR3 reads CASTPPSSTDTQYF. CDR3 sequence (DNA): TGTGCCAGCACCCCTCCTAGCAGCACAGATACGCAGTATTTT. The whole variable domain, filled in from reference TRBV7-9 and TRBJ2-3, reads DTGVSQNPRHKITKRGQNVTFRCDPISEHNRLYWYRQTLGQGPEFLTYFQNEAQLEKSRLLSDRFSAERPKGSFSTLEIQRTEQGDSAMYLCASTPPSSTDTQYFGPGTRLTVL.

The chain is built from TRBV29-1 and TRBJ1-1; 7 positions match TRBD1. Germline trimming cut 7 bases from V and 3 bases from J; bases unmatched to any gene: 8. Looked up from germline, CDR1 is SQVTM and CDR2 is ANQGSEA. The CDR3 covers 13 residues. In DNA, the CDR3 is TGCAGCGCCACCGAAACAGGGGACACTGAAGCTTTCTTT. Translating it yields CSATETGDTEAFF.

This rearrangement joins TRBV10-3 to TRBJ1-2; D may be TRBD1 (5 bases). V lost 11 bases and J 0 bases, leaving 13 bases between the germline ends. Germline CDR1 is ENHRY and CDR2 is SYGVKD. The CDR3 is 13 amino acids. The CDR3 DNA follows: TGTGCCGCTGGGGGGACCGCTAACTATGGCTACACCTTC. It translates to CAAGGTANYGYTF.

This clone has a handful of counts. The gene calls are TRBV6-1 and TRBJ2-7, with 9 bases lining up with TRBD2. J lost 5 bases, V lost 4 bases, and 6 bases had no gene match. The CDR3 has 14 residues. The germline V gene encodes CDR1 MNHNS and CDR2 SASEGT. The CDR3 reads CASSAAGGWHEQYF. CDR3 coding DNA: TGTGCCAGCAGTGCAGCGGGAGGATGGCACGAGCAGTACTTC.

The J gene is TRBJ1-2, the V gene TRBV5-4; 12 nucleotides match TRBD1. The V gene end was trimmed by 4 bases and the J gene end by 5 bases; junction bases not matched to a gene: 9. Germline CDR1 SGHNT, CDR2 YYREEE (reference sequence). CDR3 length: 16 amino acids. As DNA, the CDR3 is TGTGCCAGCAGCCCTGGGGGACAGGGGGCTGGTTATGGCTACACCTTC. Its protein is CASSPGGQGAGYGYTF.

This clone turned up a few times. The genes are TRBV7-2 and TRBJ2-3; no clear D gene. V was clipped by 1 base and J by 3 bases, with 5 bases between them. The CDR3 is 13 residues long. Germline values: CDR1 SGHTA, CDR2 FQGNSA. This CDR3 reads CASSLGPTDTQYF. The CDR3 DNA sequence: TGTGCCAGCAGCTTAGGGCCGACAGATACGCAGTATTTT.

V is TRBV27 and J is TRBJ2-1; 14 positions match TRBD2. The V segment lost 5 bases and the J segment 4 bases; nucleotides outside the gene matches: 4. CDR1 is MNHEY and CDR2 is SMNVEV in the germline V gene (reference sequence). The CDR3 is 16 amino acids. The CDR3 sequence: CASSTGTSGGYNEQFF. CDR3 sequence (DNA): TGTGCCAGCAGTACCGGGACTAGCGGGGGTTACAATGAGCAGTTCTTC.

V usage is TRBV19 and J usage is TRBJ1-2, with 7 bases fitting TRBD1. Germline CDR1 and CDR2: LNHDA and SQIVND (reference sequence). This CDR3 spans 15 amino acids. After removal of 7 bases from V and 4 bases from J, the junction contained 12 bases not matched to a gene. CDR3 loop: CASNRRDRTGYGYTF. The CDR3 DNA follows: TGTGCCAGTAATAGACGGGACAGAACGGGCTATGGCTACACCTTC. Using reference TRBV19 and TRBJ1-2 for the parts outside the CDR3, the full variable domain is DGGITQSPKYLFRKEGQNVTLSCEQNLNHDAMYWYRQDPGQGLRLIYYSQIVNDFQKGDIAEGYSVSREKKESFPLTVTSAQKNPTAFYLCASNRRDRTGYGYTFGSGTRLTVV.

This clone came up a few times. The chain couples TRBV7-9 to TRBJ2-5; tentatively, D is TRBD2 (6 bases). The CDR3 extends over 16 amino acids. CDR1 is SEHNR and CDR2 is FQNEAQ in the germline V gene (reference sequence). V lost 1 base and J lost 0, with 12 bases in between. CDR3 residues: CASSLEVRGYQETQYF. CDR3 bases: TGTGCCAGCAGCTTAGAGGTCCGGGGGTACCAAGAGACCCAGTACTTC. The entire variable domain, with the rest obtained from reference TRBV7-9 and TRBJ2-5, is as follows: DTGVSQNPRHKITKRGQNVTFRCDPISEHNRLYWYRQTLGQGPEFLTYFQNEAQLEKSRLLSDRFSAERPKGSFSTLEIQRTEQGDSAMYLCASSLEVRGYQETQYFGPGTRLLVL.

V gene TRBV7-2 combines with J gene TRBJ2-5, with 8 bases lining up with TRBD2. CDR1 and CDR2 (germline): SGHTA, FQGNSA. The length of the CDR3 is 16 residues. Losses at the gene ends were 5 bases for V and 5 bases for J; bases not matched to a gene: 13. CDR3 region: CASSPAWGGGGETQYF. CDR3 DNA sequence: TGTGCCAGCAGCCCCGCCTGGGGGGGCGGGGGGGAGACCCAGTACTTC.

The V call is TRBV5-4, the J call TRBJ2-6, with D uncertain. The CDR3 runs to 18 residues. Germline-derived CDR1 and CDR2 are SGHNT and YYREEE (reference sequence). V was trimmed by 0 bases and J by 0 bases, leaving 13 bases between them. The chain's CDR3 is CASSLDLRSHSGANVLTF. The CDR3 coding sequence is TGTGCCAGCAGCTTGGATCTACGAAGCCACTCTGGGGCCAACGTCCTGACTTTC.

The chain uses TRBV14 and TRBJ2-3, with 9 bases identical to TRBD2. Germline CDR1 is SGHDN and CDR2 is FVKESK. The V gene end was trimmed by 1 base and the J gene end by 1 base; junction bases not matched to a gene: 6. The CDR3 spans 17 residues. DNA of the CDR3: TGTGCCAGCAGCCAAGGGACTAGCGCGCAGGGCACAGATACGCAGTATTTT. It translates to CASSQGTSAQGTDTQYF.

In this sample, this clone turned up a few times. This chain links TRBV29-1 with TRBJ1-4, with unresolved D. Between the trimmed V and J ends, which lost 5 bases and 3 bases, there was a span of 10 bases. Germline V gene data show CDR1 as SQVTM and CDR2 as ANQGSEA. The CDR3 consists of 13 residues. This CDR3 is CSVLGLANEKLFF. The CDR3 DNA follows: TGCAGCGTTCTCGGACTGGCTAATGAAAAACTGTTTTTT.

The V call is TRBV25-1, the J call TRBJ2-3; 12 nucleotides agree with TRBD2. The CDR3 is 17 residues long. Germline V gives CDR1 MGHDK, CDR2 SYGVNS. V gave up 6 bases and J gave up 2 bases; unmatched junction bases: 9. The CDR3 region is CASSRLAGGPDTDTQYF. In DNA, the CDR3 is TGTGCCAGCAGCCGGCTAGCGGGAGGGCCTGACACAGATACGCAGTATTTT.